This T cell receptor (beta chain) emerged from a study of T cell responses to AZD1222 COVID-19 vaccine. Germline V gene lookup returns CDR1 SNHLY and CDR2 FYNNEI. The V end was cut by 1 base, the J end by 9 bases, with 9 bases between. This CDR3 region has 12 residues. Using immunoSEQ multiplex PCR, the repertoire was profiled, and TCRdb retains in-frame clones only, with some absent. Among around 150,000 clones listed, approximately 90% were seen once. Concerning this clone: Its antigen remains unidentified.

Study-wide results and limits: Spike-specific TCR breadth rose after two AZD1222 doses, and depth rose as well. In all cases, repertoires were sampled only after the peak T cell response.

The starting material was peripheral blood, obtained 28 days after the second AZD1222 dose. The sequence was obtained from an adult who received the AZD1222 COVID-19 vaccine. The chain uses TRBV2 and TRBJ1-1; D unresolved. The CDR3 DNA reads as TGTGCCAGCAGTGAAGGCGAAGTAAAAGCTTTCTTT. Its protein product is CASSEGEVKAFF.